These T cell receptor beta chains were read from a single sample in a study of control samples from healthy donors and cancer patients. Measured with immunoSEQ multiplex PCR; TCRdb has only the in-frame clones, and not every one. The data contain around 94,000 clones, 90% of them singletons. Sequenced input: blood. The receptors come from a woman aged 18-35 years in good health. Each CDR3 is given with its conserved first and last residue. Each record gives: V gene, clone size, J gene, D gene, CDR3 DNA, CDR3 protein. A D gene is named only where the DNA matches it firmly. The size of a clone is reported for some rows only, either as once, few or many, or as a class for expanded clones.

V: TRBV2
size: NA
J: TRBJ1-2
D: NA
DNA: TGTGCCAGCAGTGAATCGGTGGCTGGCTACACCTTC
CDR3: CASSESVAGYTF

V: TRBV5-1
size: NA
J: TRBJ2-7
D: NA
DNA: TGCGCCAGCAGCTTGGATTGGGGGCCCTACGAGCAGTACTTC
CDR3: CASSLDWGPYEQYF

V: TRBV27
size: few
J: TRBJ1-5
D: NA
DNA: TGTGCCAGCAGTTTACACAGCAATCAGCCCCAGCATTTT
CDR3: CASSLHSNQPQHF

V: TRBV4-2
size: NA
J: TRBJ1-5
D: NA
DNA: TGTGCCAGCAGCCAAGAGGTCCAATACAATCAGCCCCAGCATTTT
CDR3: CASSQEVQYNQPQHF

V: TRBV6-1
size: NA
J: TRBJ1-3
D: NA
DNA: TGTGCCAGCAGTGAGGAGGGGAGGGGTGGAAACACCATATATTTT
CDR3: CASSEEGRGGNTIYF

V: TRBV19
size: NA
J: TRBJ1-1
D: NA
DNA: TGTGCCAGCTCCCCGGCCAGGTCTTATATGAACACTGAAGCTTTCTTT
CDR3: CASSPARSYMNTEAFF

V: TRBV2
size: NA
J: TRBJ2-3
D: TRBD2
DNA: TGTGCCAGCAGTCTAGCGGGGGGGGCAATAGATACGCAGTATTTT
CDR3: CASSLAGGAIDTQYF

V: TRBV12-5
size: once
J: TRBJ1-5
D: NA
DNA: TGTGCTAGTGGCCTATCGGGGGGAGGTCAGCCCCAGCATTTT
CDR3: CASGLSGGGQPQHF

V: TRBV7-7
size: NA
J: TRBJ2-2
D: TRBD1
DNA: TGTGCCAGCAGCCCCGGACAGGGCCCTCGAACAGGCGGGGAGCTGTTTTTT
CDR3: CASSPGQGPRTGGELFF

V: TRBV5-1
size: NA
J: TRBJ2-2
D: TRBD2
DNA: TGCGCCAGCAGCCTCGGGGGGAGCGCGGCGGGGGAGCTGTTTTTT
CDR3: CASSLGGSAAGELFF

V: TRBV2
size: NA
J: TRBJ2-3
D: NA
DNA: TGTGCCACCAGACTAAGCACAGATACGCAGTATTTT
CDR3: CATRLSTDTQYF

V: TRBV5-1
size: NA
J: TRBJ2-7
D: NA
DNA: TGCGCCAGCAGCTTGAGCCAGCGAGAGCAGTACTTC
CDR3: CASSLSQREQYF

V: TRBV6-1
size: NA
J: TRBJ1-2
D: TRBD1
DNA: TGTGCCAGCAGTGTGACCCTCAAAGGACAGGGTACGAGGGGCTACACCTTC
CDR3: CASSVTLKGQGTRGYTF

V: TRBV21-1
size: once
J: TRBJ2-4
D: NA
DNA: TGTGCCACCCCTCGGGGGGGCAGCAGGCGCGCCAAAAACATTCAGTACTTC
CDR3: CATPRGGSRRAKNIQYF

V: TRBV3-1/TRBV3-2
size: NA
J: TRBJ2-2
D: NA
DNA: TGTGCCAGCAGCCAAGTGAGGGACACCGGGGAGCTGTTTTTT
CDR3: CASSQVRDTGELFF

V: TRBV19
size: NA
J: TRBJ1-3
D: NA
DNA: TGTGCCAGTAGTATAGTCGGGTTGCAGGGGACTGGAAACACCATATATTTT
CDR3: CASSIVGLQGTGNTIYF

V: TRBV2
size: NA
J: TRBJ1-2
D: NA
DNA: TGTGCCAGCAGTGCACAGACTACCAACTATGGCTACACCTTC
CDR3: CASSAQTTNYGYTF

V: TRBV19
size: NA
J: TRBJ2-7
D: TRBD1
DNA: TGTGCCAGTAGTACCGGGACAGGTTACTACGAGCAGTACTTC
CDR3: CASSTGTGYYEQYF

V: TRBV18
size: NA
J: TRBJ1-1
D: TRBD1
DNA: TGTGCCAGCTCACCAGGGGGACAGGCCTACACTGAAGCTTTCTTT
CDR3: CASSPGGQAYTEAFF

V: TRBV7-2
size: once
J: TRBJ2-1
D: NA
DNA: TGTGCCAGCAGCCCCGTTGTGGCAGGGGACAATGAGCAGTTCTTC
CDR3: CASSPVVAGDNEQFF

V: TRBV21-1
size: NA
J: TRBJ1-2
D: NA
DNA: TGTGCCAGCAGTCGGGCGGCAGGGACTAACTATGGCTACACCTTC
CDR3: CASSRAAGTNYGYTF

V: TRBV3-1/TRBV3-2
size: NA
J: TRBJ1-1
D: NA
DNA: TGTGCCAGCAGCCAAGCGGGGACTGAAGCTTTCTTT
CDR3: CASSQAGTEAFF

V: TRBV4-1
size: NA
J: TRBJ1-1
D: NA
DNA: TGCGCCAGCAGGGTTCTTCCCACCCCAAACACTGAAGCTTTCTTT
CDR3: CASRVLPTPNTEAFF

V: TRBV5-6
size: NA
J: TRBJ1-5
D: NA
DNA: TGTGCCAGCAGCTTTGGGGATCAGCCCCAGCATTTT
CDR3: CASSFGDQPQHF

V: TRBV11-2
size: NA
J: TRBJ1-3
D: NA
DNA: TGTGCCAGCAGCTTATTTGGGAGTGGGGGAAACACCATATATTTT
CDR3: CASSLFGSGGNTIYF

V: TRBV15
size: NA
J: TRBJ1-1
D: TRBD1
DNA: TGTGCCACCAGCAGAGAACCGACAGGGGGGGCTGAAGCTTTCTTT
CDR3: CATSREPTGGAEAFF

V: TRBV5-1
size: NA
J: TRBJ2-3
D: TRBD2
DNA: TGCGCCAGCAGAAACGAACGGGGACTAGCGGGCCTCAGCACAGATACGCAGTATTTT
CDR3: CASRNERGLAGLSTDTQYF

V: TRBV11-2
size: NA
J: TRBJ1-1
D: TRBD1
DNA: TGTGCCAGCAGCTTAAATTGGGACAGCGAGAGTAACACTGAAGCTTTCTTT
CDR3: CASSLNWDSESNTEAFF